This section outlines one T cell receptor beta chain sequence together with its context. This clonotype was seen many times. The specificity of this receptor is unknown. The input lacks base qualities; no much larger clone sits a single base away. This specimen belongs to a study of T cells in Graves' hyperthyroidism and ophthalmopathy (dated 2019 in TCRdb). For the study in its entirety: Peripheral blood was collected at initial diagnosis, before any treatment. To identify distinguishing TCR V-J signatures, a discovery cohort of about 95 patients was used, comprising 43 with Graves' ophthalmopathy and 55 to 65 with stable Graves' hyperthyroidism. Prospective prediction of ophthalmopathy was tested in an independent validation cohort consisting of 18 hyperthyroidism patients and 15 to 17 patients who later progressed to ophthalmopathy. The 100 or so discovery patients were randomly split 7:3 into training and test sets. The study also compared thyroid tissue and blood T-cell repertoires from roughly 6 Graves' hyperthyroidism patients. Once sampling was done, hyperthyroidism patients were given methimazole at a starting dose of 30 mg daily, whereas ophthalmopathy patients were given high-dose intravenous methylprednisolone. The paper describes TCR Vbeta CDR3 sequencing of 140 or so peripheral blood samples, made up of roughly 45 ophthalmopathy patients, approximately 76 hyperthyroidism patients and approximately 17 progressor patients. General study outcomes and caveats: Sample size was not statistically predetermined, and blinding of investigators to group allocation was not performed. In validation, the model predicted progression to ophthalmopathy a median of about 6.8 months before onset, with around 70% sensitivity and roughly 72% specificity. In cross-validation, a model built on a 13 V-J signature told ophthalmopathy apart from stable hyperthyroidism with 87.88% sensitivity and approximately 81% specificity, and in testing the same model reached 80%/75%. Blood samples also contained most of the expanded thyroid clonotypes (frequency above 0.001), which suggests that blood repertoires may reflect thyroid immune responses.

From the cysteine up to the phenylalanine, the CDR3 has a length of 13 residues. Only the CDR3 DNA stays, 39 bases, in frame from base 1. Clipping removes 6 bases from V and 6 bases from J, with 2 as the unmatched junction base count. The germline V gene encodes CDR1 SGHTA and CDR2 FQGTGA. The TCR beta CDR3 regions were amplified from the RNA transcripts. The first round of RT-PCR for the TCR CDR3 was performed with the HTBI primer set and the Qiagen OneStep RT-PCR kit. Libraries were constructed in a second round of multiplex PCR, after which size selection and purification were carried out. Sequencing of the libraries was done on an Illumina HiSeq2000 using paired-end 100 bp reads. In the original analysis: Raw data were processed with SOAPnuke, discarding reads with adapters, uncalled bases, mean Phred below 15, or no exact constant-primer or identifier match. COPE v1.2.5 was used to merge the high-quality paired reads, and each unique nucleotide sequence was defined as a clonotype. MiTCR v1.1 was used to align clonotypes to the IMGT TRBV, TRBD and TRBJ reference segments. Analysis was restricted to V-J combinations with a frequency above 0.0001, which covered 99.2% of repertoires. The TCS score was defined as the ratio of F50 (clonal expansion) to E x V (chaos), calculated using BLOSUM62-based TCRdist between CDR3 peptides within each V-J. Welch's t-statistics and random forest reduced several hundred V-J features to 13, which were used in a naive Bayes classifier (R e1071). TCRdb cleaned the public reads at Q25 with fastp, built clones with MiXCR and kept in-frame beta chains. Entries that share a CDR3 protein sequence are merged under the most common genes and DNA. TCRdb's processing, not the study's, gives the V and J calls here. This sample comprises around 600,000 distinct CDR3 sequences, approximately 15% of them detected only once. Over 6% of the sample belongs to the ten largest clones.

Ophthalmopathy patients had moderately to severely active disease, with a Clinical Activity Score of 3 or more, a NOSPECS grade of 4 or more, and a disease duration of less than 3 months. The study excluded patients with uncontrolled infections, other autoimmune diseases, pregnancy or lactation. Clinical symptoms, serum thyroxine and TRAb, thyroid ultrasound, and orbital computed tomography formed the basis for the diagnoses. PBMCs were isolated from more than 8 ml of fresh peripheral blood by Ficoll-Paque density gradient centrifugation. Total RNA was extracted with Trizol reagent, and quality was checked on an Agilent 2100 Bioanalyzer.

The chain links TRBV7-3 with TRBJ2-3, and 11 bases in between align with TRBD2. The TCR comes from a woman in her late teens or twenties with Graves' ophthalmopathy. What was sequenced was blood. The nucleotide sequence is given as TGTGCCAGCAGACTAGCGGGAGTTGATACGCAGTATTTT. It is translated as CASRLAGVDTQYF.